The next 16 T cell receptor beta chains were all read from a single sample in a study of blood T cell repertoires in COVID-19. The repertoire was sequenced with immunoSEQ multiplex PCR; TCRdb's copy has only in-frame clones and lacks some. The sample includes approximately 120,000 clones, about 87% of them seen just once. Input material: peripheral blood. The receptors derive from a human donor in a cohort sampled during active COVID-19.

The count of this clone is one. The V gene is TRBV29-1, the J gene TRBJ1-2; maybe TRBD1 (6 bases). This CDR3 has 14 amino acids. Germline-derived CDR1 and CDR2 are SQVTM and ANQGSEA. Trimming took off 4 bases at V and 5 bases at J, with 17 bases between the two ends. The DNA of the CDR3 is TGCAGCGTTGCAGTTGGGCAGGGGCGGTATGGCTACACCTTC. This codes for CSVAVGQGRYGYTF.

The CDR3 loop is CASSGLAKNIQYF. CDR3 DNA: TGTGCCAGCAGCGGACTAGCCAAAAACATTCAGTACTTC. V is TRBV11-2 and J is TRBJ2-4; tentatively, D is TRBD2 (5 bases). The CDR3 contains 13 residues. Germline CDR1 is SGHAT and CDR2 is FQNNGV. V was shortened by 5 bases and J by 0 bases, with 5 bases between the two germline ends.

The V call is TRBV28, the J call TRBJ2-7, with TRBD2 identical over 8 bases. This CDR3 has 16 residues. CDR1 and CDR2 from the germline V gene are MDHEN and SYDVKM. The V gene end was trimmed by 7 bases and the J gene end by 9 bases; junction bases not matched to a gene: 20. In DNA, the CDR3 is TGTGCCAGCACCGTCGGTATGGGACTAGTCCCATCCGGGCAGTACTTC. It is translated as CASTVGMGLVPSGQYF.

The chain links TRBV7-2 to TRBJ2-3, with TRBD2 matching 10 bases. Germline values: CDR1 SGHTA, CDR2 FQGNSA. V trimming: 3 bases; J trimming: 4 bases; junction bases outside the gene matches: 7. The CDR3 has 16 amino acids. CDR3 in DNA: TGTGCCAGCAGCTTCGGTAGCGGGAGGACCGCAGATACGCAGTATTTT. This sequence encodes CASSFGSGRTADTQYF. Full variable domain (remainder filled in from reference TRBV7-2 and TRBJ2-3): GAGVSQSPSNKVTEKGKDVELRCDPISGHTALYWYRQSLGQGLEFLIYFQGNSAPDKSGLPSDRFSAERTGGSVSTLTIQRTQQEDSAVYLCASSFGSGRTADTQYFGPGTRLTVL.

The chain is built from TRBV5-6 and TRBJ1-1, with D maybe TRBD1 (6 bases). Trimming pared 0 bases from V and 3 bases from J, leaving 24 bases between. The CDR3 consists of 19 residues. Germline CDR1 reads SGHDT; CDR2 reads YYEEEE. CDR3 sequence reads: CASSLGSLRGRLGYTEAFF. CDR3 in DNA: TGTGCCAGCAGCTTGGGGAGCCTCAGGGGCAGGTTAGGATACACTGAAGCTTTCTTT.

This clone has just a few counts. The sample has other DNA sequences that encode this CDR3 too. The rearrangement links TRBV18 to TRBJ1-1; D may be TRBD1 (5 bases). The CDR3 runs to 14 residues. Trimming took 2 bases from V and 3 from J, leaving 10 bases between them. CDR1 is KGHSH, CDR2 LQKENI, per germline. The CDR3 nucleotides are TGTGCCAGCTCACCAGGGGGAGGGCACACTGAAGCTTTCTTT. Residues: CASSPGGGHTEAFF.

This clone was seen once. CDR3 region: CASSLQGFRFGRMNTEAFF. In DNA form, the CDR3 reads TGTGCCAGCAGCTTACAGGGGTTTAGATTCGGAAGGATGAACACTGAAGCTTTCTTT. The chain carries TRBV13 and TRBJ1-1, with TRBD1 as a possible D gene (6 bases). V dropped 2 bases and J dropped 0 bases, with 22 bases sitting between them. CDR1 and CDR2 from the germline V gene are PRHDT and FYEKMQ (reference sequence). The CDR3 runs to 19 residues.

V is TRBV2 and J is TRBJ2-5; 10 bases match TRBD2. Trimming took 6 bases from V and 5 from J; bases not matched to a gene: 12. CDR1 and CDR2 (germline): SNHLY, FYNNEI. The CDR3 is 16 residues long. In nucleotides, the CDR3 is TGTGCCAGCAGCCCGAATAGTCTTAGCGGGAGGGAGACCCAGTACTTC. This encodes CASSPNSLSGRETQYF. Full variable domain (outside the CDR3, taken from reference TRBV2 and TRBJ2-5): EPEVTQTPSHQVTQMGQEVILRCVPISNHLYFYWYRQILGQKVEFLVSFYNNEISEKSEIFDDQFSVERPDGSNFTLKIRSTKLEDSAMYFCASSPNSLSGRETQYFGPGTRLLVL.

The chain carries TRBV7-2 and TRBJ2-7; 12 bases are a match to TRBD2. This CDR3 spans 16 amino acids. V was pared by 5 bases and J by 2 bases, with 7 bases of the junction left unmatched. Germline values: CDR1 SGHTA, CDR2 FQGNSA. The CDR3 protein is CASSPTSGGVPYEQYF. The CDR3 DNA follows: TGTGCCAGCAGCCCGACTAGCGGGGGCGTCCCCTACGAGCAGTACTTC.

J is TRBJ1-5 and V is TRBV7-5; TRBD1 reflects the table's D call only, with no check against the DNA. TRBV7-5 is described as a pseudogene. The CDR3 has 16 residues. This chain's CDR3 is CARSTTGKVEYQPQHF. The CDR3 DNA reads TGTGCCAGAAGCACCACAGGGAAGGTTGAGTATCAGCCCCAGCATTTT.

The CDR3 DNA reads as TGTGCCAGCAGCCTACAGGGGCTGAACACTGAAGCTTTCTTT. Amino acids: CASSLQGLNTEAFF. The V call is TRBV11-3, the J call TRBJ1-1, with 7 nucleotides matching TRBD1. Germline V lookup: CDR1 SGHNT, CDR2 YENEEA. The CDR3 loop spans 14 amino acids. Trimming at V came to 5 bases and at J to 0 bases, leaving 3 bases not matched to a gene.

The chain joins TRBV2 to TRBJ2-2; perhaps TRBD2 as D (5 bases). The V and J ends lost 1 base and 2 bases respectively, with 26 bases between them. Germline V gene sequence: CDR1 SNHLY, CDR2 FYNNEI. This CDR3 has 21 residues. The CDR3 spells CASSEVPPGLNSGINTGELFF. CDR3 nucleotide sequence: TGTGCCAGCAGTGAAGTACCCCCAGGTTTAAACTCGGGGATCAACACCGGGGAGCTGTTTTTT.

This rearrangement joins TRBV19 to TRBJ2-1, with 9 nucleotides matching TRBD1. CDR3 size: 16 residues. V shed 6 bases, J shed 6 bases, and the junction held 12 bases outside the gene matches. Germline CDR1 LNHDA, CDR2 SQIVND (reference sequence). Written as DNA, the CDR3 is TGTGCCAGTAGCCTTTACGGGGGGACAGGGATCAATGAGCAGTTCTTC. This codes for CASSLYGGTGINEQFF.

This clone came up once. The rearrangement uses TRBV19 and TRBJ1-1; 7 positions match TRBD1. Germline trimming cut 1 base from V and 1 base from J; bases unmatched to any gene: 6. The CDR3 runs 16 residues. Germline V gene sequence: CDR1 LNHDA, CDR2 SQIVND (reference sequence). The DNA of the CDR3 is TGTGCCAGTAGTATAGCCAGGGGACAGAGGAACACTGAAGCTTTCTTT. Encoded protein: CASSIARGQRNTEAFF.

This chain joins TRBV19 and TRBJ1-1, with D unresolved. This CDR3 comprises 14 residues. CDR1 and CDR2 (germline): LNHDA, SQIVND (reference sequence). V was cut by 3 bases and J by 1 base, with 9 bases left in between. The chain's CDR3 is CASSINGGNTEAFF. The CDR3 coding sequence is TGTGCCAGTAGTATCAACGGCGGGAACACTGAAGCTTTCTTT.

The chain recombines TRBV6-4 with TRBJ2-1; 11 positions agree with TRBD1. V dropped 5 bases and J dropped 6; count of bases not matched to a gene: 6. The CDR3 consists of 15 residues. From germline, CDR1 is MRHNA and CDR2 SNTAGT. Here the CDR3 DNA reads TGTGCCAGCAGTAGGACAGGGGGCGAAGTCAATGAGCAGTTCTTC. It translates to CASSRTGGEVNEQFF.